This T cell receptor (beta chain) stems from a study of cytomegalovirus exposure and HLA in healthy donors. A remark on this clone: As yet, its antigen is unknown.

The table came from immunoSEQ multiplex PCR; TCRdb's copy has only in-frame clones and leaves some out. The sample consists of about 200,000 clones, less than 85% of them appearing once. The CDR3 consists of 14 residues. Germline values: CDR1 GTSNPN, CDR2 SVGIG (reference sequence). Trimming removed 0 bases at V and 6 bases at J, with 12 bases between. Broader study findings: Specific recognition of CMV antigens was confirmed in vitro for a few chains (all CMV-associated). It was about 150 TCR beta chains that were listed as cytomegalovirus-associated. A later analysis found first-cohort TCR clusters tended to co-occur in the 120 validation repertoires.

This chain joins TRBV30 and TRBJ1-5; possible D gene TRBD1, 5 bases. This TCR came from a woman aged 18 to 35 in good health and CMV-seronegative. Sequenced material: PBMCs. In DNA, the CDR3 is TGTGCCTGGAGTGTGGGGGGTACGGGTCAGCCCCAGCATTTT. Amino acids: CAWSVGGTGQPQHF.